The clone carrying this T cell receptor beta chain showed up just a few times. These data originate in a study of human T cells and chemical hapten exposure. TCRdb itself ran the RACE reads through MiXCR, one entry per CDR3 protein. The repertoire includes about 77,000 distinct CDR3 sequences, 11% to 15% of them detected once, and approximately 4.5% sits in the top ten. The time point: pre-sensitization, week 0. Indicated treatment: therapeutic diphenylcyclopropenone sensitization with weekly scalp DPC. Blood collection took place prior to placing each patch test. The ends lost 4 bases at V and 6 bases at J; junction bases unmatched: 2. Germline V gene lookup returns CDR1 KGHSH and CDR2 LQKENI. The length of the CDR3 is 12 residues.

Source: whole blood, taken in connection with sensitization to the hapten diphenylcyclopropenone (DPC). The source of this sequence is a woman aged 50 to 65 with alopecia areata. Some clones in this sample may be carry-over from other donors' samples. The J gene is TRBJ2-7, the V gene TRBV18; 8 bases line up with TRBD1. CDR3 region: CASSLTGGEQYF. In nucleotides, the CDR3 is TGTGCCAGCTCACTTACAGGGGGCGAGCAGTACTTC.